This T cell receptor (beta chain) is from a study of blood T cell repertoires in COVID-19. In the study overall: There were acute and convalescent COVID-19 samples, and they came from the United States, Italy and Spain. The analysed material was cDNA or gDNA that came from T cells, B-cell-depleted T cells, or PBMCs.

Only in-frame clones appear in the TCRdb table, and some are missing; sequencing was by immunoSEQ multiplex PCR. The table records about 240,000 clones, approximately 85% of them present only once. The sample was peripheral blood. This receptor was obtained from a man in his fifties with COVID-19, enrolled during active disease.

CDR3 in amino acids: CASSLGGSGTQYF. In DNA, the CDR3 is TGTGCCAGCAGCTTAGGAGGGAGTGGTACGCAGTATTTT. The rearrangement joins TRBV7-2 to TRBJ2-3; perhaps TRBD2 as D (5 bases). V lost 1 base to trimming and J lost 8 bases, with 10 bases between them. This CDR3 is built from 13 residues. CDR1 and CDR2 (germline): SGHTA, FQGNSA.